A single sample gave rise to the 24 T cell receptor beta chains below, sequenced in a study of T cell responses to AZD1222 COVID-19 vaccine. Generated by immunoSEQ multiplex PCR, the TCRdb table keeps only in-frame clones and is missing some. The table lists approximately 91,000 clones, over 75% of them singletons. The sample was peripheral blood, taken on day 0 of AZD1222 vaccination. The receptors were gathered from an adult in good health.

This chain joins TRBV6-2 or TRBV6-3 and TRBJ2-2; TRBD2 matches at 8 bases. The germline CDR1 and CDR2 sequences are MNHEY and SVGEGT. V was pared by 2 bases and J by 6 bases, with 2 bases of the junction left unmatched. The CDR3 extends over 14 amino acids. This CDR3 is CASSYQGLAGELFF. DNA of the CDR3: TGTGCCAGCAGTTACCAGGGACTAGCCGGGGAGCTGTTTTTT.

The V and J genes are TRBV5-4 and TRBJ2-2; D is possibly TRBD2 (6 bases). Germline values: CDR1 SGHNT, CDR2 YYREEE (reference sequence). The CDR3 sequence is 16 residues long. V lost 0 bases, J lost 1 base, and 10 bases lay in between. Written as DNA, the CDR3 is TGTGCCAGCAGCTTGGCCCCGGGGGTGAACACCGGGGAGCTGTTTTTT. Translated, it gives CASSLAPGVNTGELFF.

This clone was seen only once. This chain connects TRBV4-3 to TRBJ2-1; D possibly matches TRBD1 or TRBD2 (5 bases each). The CDR3 has 14 amino acids. Germline V gene lookup returns CDR1 LGHNA and CDR2 YSLEER. V lost 4 bases to trimming and J lost 9 bases, with 16 bases between them. The DNA for the CDR3 is TGCGCCAGCAGCCGGGACGCAATTGCTGGTGAGCAGTTCTTC. This encodes CASSRDAIAGEQFF.

J is TRBJ1-3 and V is TRBV5-1; D is perhaps TRBD1 (5 bases). CDR3 length equals 14 residues. Trimming took 2 bases from V and 4 from J, leaving 10 bases between them. Germline V CDR1 and CDR2: SGHRS, YFSETQ. The CDR3 DNA reads as TGCGCCAGCAGCTTCGGGACTGAAGGAAACACCATATATTTT. Protein product: CASSFGTEGNTIYF.

V usage is TRBV11-3 and J usage is TRBJ2-1; D call uncertain. CDR3 length: 13 amino acids. Per germline, CDR1 SGHNT and CDR2 YENEEA. V was clipped by 1 base and J by 5 bases, with 6 bases between them. CDR3 loop: CASSLVKNNEQFF. Written as DNA, the CDR3 is TGTGCCAGCAGCTTAGTGAAAAACAATGAGCAGTTCTTC.

CDR3 sequence: CASSPGYTF. CDR3 DNA sequence: TGTGCCAGCAGCCCCGGCTACACCTTC. The genes are TRBV7-9 and TRBJ1-2, with unresolved D. The CDR3 contains 9 residues. Germline V gene data show CDR1 as SEHNR and CDR2 as FQNEAQ (reference sequence). With 5 bases removed from V and 8 bases from J, the gap between germline ends came to 3 bases.

V is TRBV7-9 and J is TRBJ2-2; D gene uncertain. Per germline, CDR1 SEHNR and CDR2 FQNEAQ (reference sequence). The CDR3 spans 13 residues. Trimming took 5 bases from V and 0 from J, leaving 4 bases between them. The CDR3 coding sequence is TGTGCCAGCAGCGCGGCGAACACCGGGGAGCTGTTTTTT. Translated, it gives CASSAANTGELFF.

DNA for the CDR3: TGTGCCATCAGTGAGTCCGTCGGGGGTGTCTATGGCTACACCTTC. It translates to CAISESVGGVYGYTF. The chain couples TRBV10-3 to TRBJ1-2, with D perhaps matching TRBD1 (5 bases). Germline CDR1 is ENHRY and CDR2 is SYGVKD. V was cut by 0 bases and J by 4 bases, with 12 bases left in between. The CDR3 is 15 amino acids.

The chain joins TRBV9 to TRBJ2-7, with unresolved D. Germline V gene data show CDR1 as SGDLS and CDR2 as YYNGEE. The V end lost 0 bases, the J end lost 6 bases, and 13 bases lay between the germline ends. The CDR3 is 14 amino acids. The CDR3: CASSVASEVGEQYF. The CDR3 DNA sequence: TGTGCCAGCAGCGTAGCCTCCGAGGTCGGCGAGCAGTACTTC.

The chain uses TRBV5-1 and TRBJ2-6; D is unclear. CDR1 and CDR2 from the germline V gene are SGHRS and YFSETQ. CDR3 length equals 15 residues. V shed 1 base and J shed 1 base, with 6 bases lying between them. The CDR3 DNA follows: TGCGCCAGCAGCTTGTTGGGATCTGGGGCCAACGTCCTGACTTTC. Encoded protein: CASSLLGSGANVLTF.

The chain combines TRBV21-1 with TRBJ1-3; the table assigns TRBD1, which was not confirmed against the DNA. TRBV21-1 is listed as a pseudogene. The CDR3 is 15 residues long. The CDR3 DNA is TGTGCCAGCAGCCTTACAGGGAACTCTGGAAACACCATATATTTT. It specifies CASSLTGNSGNTIYF.

The chain joins TRBV19 to TRBJ2-6, with D tentatively TRBD2 (5 bases). CDR3 length: 16 amino acids. Looked up from germline, CDR1 is LNHDA and CDR2 is SQIVND (reference sequence). The V gene lost 4 bases and the J gene lost 0 bases, with 10 bases spanning the gap. CDR3 in DNA: TGTGCCAGTAGTAAATCCGGGAACTCTGGGGCCAACGTCCTGACTTTC. Protein sequence: CASSKSGNSGANVLTF.

This chain uses TRBV5-4 with TRBJ2-3; no clear D gene. CDR1 SGHNT and CDR2 YYREEE come from the germline V gene (reference sequence). This CDR3 is 15 amino acids long. V lost 5 bases to trimming and J lost 0 bases, with 13 bases between them. CDR3: CASSMISTSTDTQYF. The DNA of the CDR3 is TGTGCCAGCAGTATGATCTCGACTAGCACAGATACGCAGTATTTT.

The rearrangement uses TRBV18 and TRBJ1-1; a possible D gene is TRBD1 (5 bases). The germline CDR1 and CDR2 sequences are KGHSH and LQKENI. The V end was cut by 0 bases, the J end by 5 bases, with 28 bases between. The CDR3 is 20 amino acids. The CDR3 sequence is CASSPPISLGRTETGTEAFF. The CDR3 DNA sequence: TGTGCCAGCTCACCACCCATATCTTTGGGACGCACCGAAACGGGGACTGAAGCTTTCTTT.

The CDR3 DNA follows: TGTGCCAGCAGTTACGTGCTAGCGGTCCAAGAGACCCAGTACTTC. It codes for CASSYVLAVQETQYF. The chain links TRBV6-2 or TRBV6-3 to TRBJ2-5; 7 nucleotides line up with TRBD2. The CDR3 runs 15 residues. J lost 1 base, V lost 2 bases, and 4 bases had no gene match. Germline V gives CDR1 MNHEY, CDR2 SVGEGT.

The chain joins TRBV11-2 to TRBJ1-1; 7 bases agree with TRBD1. This CDR3 is 14 amino acids long. Germline assignment: CDR1 SGHAT and CDR2 FQNNGV. Trimming took 0 bases from V and 7 from J; bases not matched to a gene: 5. The chain's CDR3 is CASSLDGTVIEAFF. The CDR3 DNA is TGTGCCAGCAGCTTAGACGGGACAGTAATTGAAGCTTTCTTT.

This clone was observed a handful of times. The chain carries TRBV5-6 and TRBJ2-5; 7 bases line up with TRBD1. V gave up 4 bases and J gave up 1 base; unmatched junction bases: 10. CDR3 length: 16 amino acids. Germline V gene sequence: CDR1 SGHDT, CDR2 YYEEEE. The DNA of the CDR3 is TGTGCCAGCAGCCCTCTTGGGGGACAGCTCCAAGAGACCCAGTACTTC. Translating gives CASSPLGGQLQETQYF.

The chain uses TRBV6-5 and TRBJ1-1, with D hard to call. Germline assignment: CDR1 MNHEY and CDR2 SVGAGI. This CDR3 contains 12 residues. V lost 8 bases and J lost 1, with 8 bases in between. The CDR3 is CASRRWNTEAFF. The CDR3, as DNA: TGTGCCAGCCGGCGTTGGAACACTGAAGCTTTCTTT.

This chain joins TRBV9 and TRBJ2-7; 7 bases match TRBD2. Germline values: CDR1 SGDLS, CDR2 YYNGEE. The CDR3 contains 16 residues. The J segment lost 6 bases and the V segment lost 1 base, leaving 13 bases of the junction unmatched. This chain's CDR3 is CASSVSEYSGPREQYF. CDR3 nucleotides: TGTGCCAGCAGCGTAAGTGAATATAGCGGGCCACGCGAGCAGTACTTC. Supplemented by reference TRBV9 and TRBJ2-7, the full variable domain reads DSGVTQTPKHLITATGQRVTLRCSPRSGDLSVYWYQQSLDQGLQFLIQYYNGEERAKGNILERFSAQQFPDLHSELNLSSLELGDSALYFCASSVSEYSGPREQYFGPGTRLTVT.

This chain links TRBV5-1 with TRBJ2-3; TRBD1 matches at 8 bases. The CDR3 loop spans 18 amino acids. CDR1 is SGHRS, CDR2 YFSETQ, per germline. The V and J ends lost 0 bases and 4 bases, in that order; junction bases with no gene match: 13. DNA for the CDR3: TGCGCCAGCAGCTTGGTAGGGACAGGCGTCCCACCCCCAGATACGCAGTATTTT. Protein: CASSLVGTGVPPPDTQYF.

CDR3 sequence: CSVLDGGEAFF. Written as DNA, the CDR3 is TGCAGCGTTCTGGACGGAGGTGAAGCTTTCTTT. The chain recombines TRBV29-1 with TRBJ1-1, with no clear D. Germline assignment: CDR1 SQVTM and CDR2 ANQGSEA. The CDR3 extends over 11 amino acids. V was trimmed by 5 bases and J by 7 bases, leaving 11 bases between them.

The chain has TRBV10-1 and TRBJ1-6, with D hard to call. V was clipped by 3 bases and J by 10 bases, with 7 bases between them. CDR1 and CDR2 from the germline V gene are WNHNN and SYGVQD (reference sequence). CDR3 length: 12 residues. The CDR3 loop reads CASSDSGSPLHF. The CDR3 bases are TGCGCCAGCAGTGACTCGGGATCACCCCTCCACTTT.

V gene TRBV2 combines with J gene TRBJ2-1, with TRBD2 matching over 9 bases. Germline CDR1 reads SNHLY; CDR2 reads FYNNEI. V shed 6 bases, J shed 8 bases, and the junction held 17 bases outside the gene matches. The CDR3 has 17 amino acids. DNA of the CDR3: TGTGCCAGCAGCGGACTACCGGGAAGCGGGGGGTTGTATGAGCAGTTCTTC. Amino acid sequence: CASSGLPGSGGLYEQFF.

The genes are TRBV6-5 and TRBJ2-7, with D unclear. V gave up 4 bases and J gave up 3 bases, with 16 bases separating them. Germline CDR1 and CDR2: MNHEY and SVGAGI. This CDR3 has 15 residues. DNA of the CDR3: TGTGCCAGCAGTTTGGGCCGGTCACCTAGCTACGAGCAGTACTTC. This gives the protein CASSLGRSPSYEQYF.